The rows below give T cell receptor beta chains drawn from one sample of a study of blood T cell repertoires in COVID-19. The protocol was immunoSEQ multiplex PCR, while the TCRdb copy is restricted to in-frame clones and leaves out a portion. Seen here are approximately 280,000 clones, roughly 90% observed once, and the top ten hold 1.7%. The material sequenced was PBMCs or T cells enriched from blood (not recorded which). These receptors were taken from a woman aged 18-35 years with acute COVID-19. Both conserved end residues are part of each CDR3. A D gene is named only where the DNA matches it firmly. Not all rows give a size; the values are once, few, many and, for expanded clones, a class.

CDR3nt	CDR3aa	v_gene	d_gene	abundance	j_gene
TGTGCCAGCAGCGGATCGGGACTAGCGGGATACTACAATGAGCAGTTCTTC	CASSGSGLAGYYNEQFF	TRBV9	TRBD2	.	TRBJ2-1
TGTGCCAGCAGCTGGGCTGACATATCCAATGGCTACACCTTC	CASSWADISNGYTF	TRBV5-4	.	.	TRBJ1-2
TGTGCCAGCAGCCAAGCCGCAGGTGGACTAGCCAATCGGGGTGAGCAGTTCTTC	CASSQAAGGLANRGEQFF	TRBV14	TRBD2	.	TRBJ2-1
TGTGCCAGTAGTGGACAGGGGTTTGAGCAGTTCTTC	CASSGQGFEQFF	TRBV19	TRBD1	.	TRBJ2-1
TGTGCCAGCAGCTTAACGTCCGCGAGGCCTTCACCCCTCCACTTT	CASSLTSARPSPLHF	TRBV7-9	.	.	TRBJ1-6
TGTGCCTGGAGTGTGTCTAGCACCTACGAGCAGTACTTC	CAWSVSSTYEQYF	TRBV30	.	.	TRBJ2-7
TGTGCCAGCAGCTCCCCCCACCCGGGCGGGGAGCTGTTTTTT	CASSSPHPGGELFF	TRBV7-2	.	.	TRBJ2-2
TGCGCCAGCAGCCAAGCGGGACTAGTACGGGAGCAGTACTTC	CASSQAGLVREQYF	TRBV4-1	TRBD2	.	TRBJ2-7
TGCAGCGTTGAATGGTGGGAGGGGGAACGGGATACGCAGTATTTT	CSVEWWEGERDTQYF	TRBV29-1	.	.	TRBJ2-3
TGTGCCAGCAGTCTGCAGGCGGCCAAAAACATTCAGTACTTC	CASSLQAAKNIQYF	TRBV3-1/TRBV3-2	.	.	TRBJ2-4
TGTGCCAGCAGTGAATCCCGACAGGGTAATTCACCCCTCCACTTT	CASSESRQGNSPLHF	TRBV2	TRBD1	.	TRBJ1-6
TGTGCCAGCACCAGACTCGAACATACATCCTACGAGCAGTACTTC	CASTRLEHTSYEQYF	TRBV2	.	.	TRBJ2-7
TGCGCCAGCAGCCCCGTCCGGGACAGCCTCTACGAGCAGTACTTC	CASSPVRDSLYEQYF	TRBV5-1	TRBD1	.	TRBJ2-7
TGTGCCAGCAGCCTGGTAGCCCTCACCGGGGAGCTGTTTTTT	CASSLVALTGELFF	TRBV9	.	.	TRBJ2-2
TGTGCCAGCGCGAGCCTCTACGAGCAGTACTTC	CASASLYEQYF	TRBV6-5	.	.	TRBJ2-7
TGTGCCAGCAGCAGAACGGGACTAGCGTACAATGAGCAGTTCTTC	CASSRTGLAYNEQFF	TRBV6-5	TRBD2	.	TRBJ2-1
TGTGCCAGCAGCGTATCACTAGCGGGAGGGCCCTATGAGCAGTTCTTC	CASSVSLAGGPYEQFF	TRBV7-2	TRBD2	.	TRBJ2-1
TGTGCCAGCAGCTGGGACAGAAGCTCTGGAAACACCATATATTTT	CASSWDRSSGNTIYF	TRBV7-9	TRBD1	.	TRBJ1-3
TGTGCCAGCAGCTTGCTAGATCGACAGGGCAATTACACCTTC	CASSLLDRQGNYTF	TRBV5-5	TRBD1	.	TRBJ1-2
TGTGCCAGCTCACCGAGCGGGATCTACAATGAGCAGTTCTTC	CASSPSGIYNEQFF	TRBV18	TRBD2	once	TRBJ2-1
TGTGCCAGCACCGATGGGGGACTAGCGGGAGTTTGGGAGCAGTTCTTC	CASTDGGLAGVWEQFF	TRBV2	TRBD2	.	TRBJ2-1
TGCGCCAGCGGTCGTCAGACAGGGCCCACAGATACGCAGTATTTT	CASGRQTGPTDTQYF	TRBV5-1	TRBD1	.	TRBJ2-3
TGTGCCAGCAGTTTGGACAGAAACACTGAAGCTTTCTTT	CASSLDRNTEAFF	TRBV7-9	.	.	TRBJ1-1
TGTGCCAGCAGCTCACACCCTACAGCAAGAGAAGCCGCACCCCTCCACTTT	CASSSHPTAREAAPLHF	TRBV5-5	.	.	TRBJ1-6
TGTGCCAGCAGTCCGAGACTAGTCGGCGGGCCCTACAATGAGCAGTTCTTC	CASSPRLVGGPYNEQFF	TRBV28	.	.	TRBJ2-1
TGTGCCAGCAGTTTAGGCCGGGTTGTGGCTTTCTTT	CASSLGRVVAFF	TRBV12-3/TRBV12-4	.	.	TRBJ1-1
TGCGCCAGCAGCCAAGTTGGAGGAGACAATGAGCAGTTCTTC	CASSQVGGDNEQFF	TRBV4-1	.	.	TRBJ2-1
TGTGCCAGCAGTTTTAGTGAGGCAGCTGGCTACACCTTC	CASSFSEAAGYTF	TRBV27	.	.	TRBJ1-2
TGTGCCAGCTCATCCGGACAGGGAGTTGAGCAGTTCTTC	CASSSGQGVEQFF	TRBV18	TRBD1	.	TRBJ2-1
TGTGCCAGCAGTCTCGGGAGACTTTTAGATTTTTACGAGCAGTACTTC	CASSLGRLLDFYEQYF	TRBV6-2/TRBV6-3	.	few	TRBJ2-7
TGTGCCAGTAGTATAAGACTAGCGGGCTACGAGCAGTACTTC	CASSIRLAGYEQYF	TRBV19	TRBD2	.	TRBJ2-7
TGTGCCAGCAGCGTAGGATATGGGGGGATAGGTGAAAAACTGTTTTTT	CASSVGYGGIGEKLFF	TRBV9	.	.	TRBJ1-4
TGTGCCAGCATGGGGGGGGCCTACAATGAGCAGTTCTTC	CASMGGAYNEQFF	TRBV27	TRBD2	.	TRBJ2-1
TGCGCCAGCAGCTTGGAAAAGGGACTAGCGGGAGGGCCCGGCACAGATACGCAGTATTTT	CASSLEKGLAGGPGTDTQYF	TRBV5-1	TRBD2	.	TRBJ2-3
TGTGCCAGTAGTATAGGGGGAGGGGAGCAGTACTTC	CASSIGGGEQYF	TRBV19	TRBD2	.	TRBJ2-7
TGTGCCAGCAGTCTCGCCGGGACAGGGGGGTACGAGCAGTACTTC	CASSLAGTGGYEQYF	TRBV28	TRBD1	.	TRBJ2-7
TGTGCCAGCAGTCTTCGAACAGGGGTCACTGAAGCTTTCTTT	CASSLRTGVTEAFF	TRBV13	TRBD1	.	TRBJ1-1
TGTGCCAGCAGACCGGACAGGGGTCACGGAAACACCATATATTTT	CASRPDRGHGNTIYF	TRBV5-4	TRBD1	.	TRBJ1-3
TGTGCCAGCAGTGAACGGTCTACTAAAACAGGTCTCTACGAGCAGTACTTC	CASSERSTKTGLYEQYF	TRBV25-1	.	.	TRBJ2-7
TGTGCCAGCAGCCAAGATGGCGTCGGGACAGATCTTAATTCACCCCTCCACTTT	CASSQDGVGTDLNSPLHF	TRBV4-2	TRBD1	once	TRBJ1-6
TGTGCCAGCAGCCAATACGGGAGGCAGGAGGAGCAGTTCTTC	CASSQYGRQEEQFF	TRBV14	TRBD2	.	TRBJ2-1
TGTGCCAGCAGCGGTGGTGAGGTTTATTTCTCTGGAAACACCATATATTTT	CASSGGEVYFSGNTIYF	TRBV25-1	.	.	TRBJ1-3
TGTGCCAGCAGCGTACAGGGGAGAGGCACTGAAGCTTTCTTT	CASSVQGRGTEAFF	TRBV7-2	TRBD1	few	TRBJ1-1
TGTGCCAGCAGTAACGCCCTACTTAATTCACCCCTCCACTTT	CASSNALLNSPLHF	TRBV6-5	.	.	TRBJ1-6
TGTGCCAGCAGCCCGGGACTAGCGTGGTTAAACAATGAGCAGTTCTTC	CASSPGLAWLNNEQFF	TRBV7-8	TRBD2	once	TRBJ2-1
TGTGCCAGCAGTTTGGACAGGGCGGGCGAGCAGTACTTC	CASSLDRAGEQYF	TRBV5-5	TRBD1	.	TRBJ2-7
TGTGCCAGCAGCCGAGGCCAAAGCTCCTACAATGAGCAGTTCTTC	CASSRGQSSYNEQFF	TRBV7-3	.	.	TRBJ2-1
TGTGCCAGCAGGGTGACAGGGGGTGGGAGAGGCTACACCTTC	CASRVTGGGRGYTF	TRBV28	TRBD1	.	TRBJ1-2
TGTGCCAGCAGCCAAGGAGCCTACGAGCAGTACTTC	CASSQGAYEQYF	TRBV3-1/TRBV3-2	.	.	TRBJ2-7
TGTGCCAGCAGCTTAGCCCGAAACGCGGCGGGATCGGGACAGAGATACAATGAGCAGTTCTTC	CASSLARNAAGSGQRYNEQFF	TRBV7-2	.	.	TRBJ2-1
TGCAGCGTTACGGACAGCGAGCAGTACTTC	CSVTDSEQYF	TRBV29-1	.	.	TRBJ2-7